The next 6 T cell receptor beta chains were all read from a single sample in a study of blood T cell repertoires in COVID-19. This table comes from immunoSEQ multiplex PCR, and its TCRdb copy is limited to in-frame clones, with some not included. The repertoire holds under 300,000 clones, with 80% to 90% as singletons. What was sequenced was peripheral blood. The receptors were gathered from a young woman with COVID-19, enrolled during active disease.

CDR3 sequence (DNA): TGTGCCACCATCCGAAGTGATAGGGGTTTAAATTCACCCCTCCACTTT. This sequence encodes CATIRSDRGLNSPLHF. The chain joins TRBV19 to TRBJ1-6; D is perhaps TRBD1 (5 bases). Germline assignment: CDR1 LNHDA and CDR2 SQIVND (reference sequence). This CDR3 has 16 amino acids. V was trimmed by 10 bases and J by 7 bases, leaving 23 bases between them.

V and J are TRBV7-6 and TRBJ1-5, with unresolved D. The V end was cut by 5 bases, the J end by 3 bases, with 8 bases between. Germline V gene data show CDR1 as SGHVS and CDR2 as FNYEAQ. The CDR3 runs to 13 residues. CDR3 in amino acids: CASSASINQPQHF. The CDR3 nucleotides are TGTGCCAGCAGCGCGAGTATCAATCAGCCCCAGCATTTT.

The chain links TRBV7-6 to TRBJ1-4, with TRBD1 matching 12 bases. CDR3 length: 15 amino acids. Germline V lookup: CDR1 SGHVS, CDR2 FNYEAQ. V dropped 4 bases and J dropped 8; count of bases not matched to a gene: 5. CDR3 in amino acids: CASSSPGTGGEKLFF. CDR3 in DNA: TGTGCCAGCAGCTCCCCCGGGACAGGGGGCGAAAAACTGTTTTTT.

This clone has a handful of counts. The gene calls are TRBV5-1 and TRBJ1-2; D gene uncertain. Germline CDR1 is SGHRS and CDR2 is YFSETQ. Trimming removed 5 bases from V and 4 bases from J, with 15 bases in between. This CDR3 contains 14 residues. The CDR3 nucleotides read TGCGCCAGCAGGGGAGAGGATCCTCGCTATGGCTACACCTTC. Translating gives CASRGEDPRYGYTF.

The J gene is TRBJ2-3, the V gene TRBV19, with a tentative D call TRBD2 (7 bases). Trimming removed 7 bases from V and 1 base from J, with 18 bases in between. CDR3 length equals 16 residues. The germline V gene encodes CDR1 LNHDA and CDR2 SQIVND (reference sequence). The CDR3 sequence is CASMSLRRGRTDTQYF. CDR3 in DNA: TGTGCCAGTATGAGTCTGAGGCGGGGGCGCACAGATACGCAGTATTTT.

This rearrangement joins TRBV10-3 to TRBJ2-5, with 10 nucleotides matching TRBD1. The trim removed 4 bases at V and 3 bases at J, leaving 5 bases unmatched. The CDR3 has 15 amino acids. Germline CDR1 and CDR2: ENHRY and SYGVKD. Here the CDR3 DNA reads TGTGCCATCAGTGCGAGACAGGGGGCGGAAGAGACCCAGTACTTC. Translated, it gives CAISARQGAEETQYF.